This note documents a single T cell receptor (beta chain) sequence. Its antigen is currently unknown. All the people who gave samples were healthy bone marrow donors. The data stem from a study of cytomegalovirus exposure and HLA in healthy donors. Study conclusions and caveats: It was reportedly the case that the classifier diagnosed cytomegalovirus status with high specificity and sensitivity. CMV antigen specificity of a few CMV-associated chains was confirmed in vitro. On later analysis, the bulk of CMV-associated TCR beta chains appeared to be HLA-restricted.

Per the germline V gene, CDR1 is LNHDA and CDR2 is SQIVND (reference sequence). The CDR3 covers 16 residues. Between the trimmed V and J ends, which lost 4 bases and 0 bases, there was a span of 10 bases. 60 Vbeta and 13 Jbeta primers were used in PCR. This table comes from immunoSEQ multiplex PCR, and its TCRdb copy is limited to in-frame clones, with some not included. The sample includes roughly 110,000 clones, about two thirds of them seen just once. The TCR was taken from a female donor in good health and CMV-seronegative. The chain uses TRBV19 and TRBJ2-6; a possible D gene is TRBD2 (6 bases). Sequenced sample: PBMCs. The CDR3 bases are TGTGCCAGTAGTACGGGACTGCCCTCTGGGGCCAACGTCCTGACTTTC. As protein: CASSTGLPSGANVLTF.